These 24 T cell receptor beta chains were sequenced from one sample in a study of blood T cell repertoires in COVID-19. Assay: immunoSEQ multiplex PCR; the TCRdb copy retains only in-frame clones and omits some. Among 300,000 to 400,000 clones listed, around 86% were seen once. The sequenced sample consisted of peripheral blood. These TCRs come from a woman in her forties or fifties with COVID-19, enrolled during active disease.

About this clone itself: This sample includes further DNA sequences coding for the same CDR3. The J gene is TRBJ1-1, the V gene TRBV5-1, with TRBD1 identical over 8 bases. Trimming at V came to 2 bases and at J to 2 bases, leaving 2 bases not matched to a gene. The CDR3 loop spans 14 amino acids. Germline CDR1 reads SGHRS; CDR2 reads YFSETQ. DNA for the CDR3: TGCGCCAGCAGCTTAACAGGGGGAAACACTGAAGCTTTCTTT. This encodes CASSLTGGNTEAFF.

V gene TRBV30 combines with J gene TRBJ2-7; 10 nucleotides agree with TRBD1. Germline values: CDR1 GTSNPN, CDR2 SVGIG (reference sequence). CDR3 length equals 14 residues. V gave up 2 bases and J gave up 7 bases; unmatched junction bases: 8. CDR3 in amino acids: CAWSRATGGGEQYF. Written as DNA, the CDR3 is TGTGCCTGGAGTCGAGCGACAGGGGGCGGAGAGCAGTACTTC.

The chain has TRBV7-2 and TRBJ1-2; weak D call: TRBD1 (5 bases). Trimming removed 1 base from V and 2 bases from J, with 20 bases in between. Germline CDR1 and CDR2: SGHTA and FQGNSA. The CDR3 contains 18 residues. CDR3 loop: CASSLDTGHNLMNYGYTF. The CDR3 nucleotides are TGTGCCAGCAGCTTAGATACAGGACATAACCTTATGAACTATGGCTACACCTTC.

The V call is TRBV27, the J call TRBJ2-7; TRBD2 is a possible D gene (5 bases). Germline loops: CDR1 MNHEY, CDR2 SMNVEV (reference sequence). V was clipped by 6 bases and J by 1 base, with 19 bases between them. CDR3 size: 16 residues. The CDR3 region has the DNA TGTGCCAGCAGCCCCATAGGTCGGAGGACGTCCTACGAGCAGTACTTC. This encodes CASSPIGRRTSYEQYF.

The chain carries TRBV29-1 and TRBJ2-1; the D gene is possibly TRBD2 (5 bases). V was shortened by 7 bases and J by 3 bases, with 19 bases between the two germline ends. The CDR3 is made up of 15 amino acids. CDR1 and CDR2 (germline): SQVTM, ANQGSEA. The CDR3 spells CSARRTFLIYNEQFF. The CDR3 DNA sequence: TGCAGCGCCAGAAGGACTTTCCTGATCTACAATGAGCAGTTCTTC.

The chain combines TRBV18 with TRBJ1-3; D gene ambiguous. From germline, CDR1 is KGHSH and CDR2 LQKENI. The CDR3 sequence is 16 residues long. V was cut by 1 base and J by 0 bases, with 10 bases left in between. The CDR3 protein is CASSPLMRFSGNTIYF. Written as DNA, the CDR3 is TGTGCCAGCTCACCACTTATGAGGTTCTCTGGAAACACCATATATTTT.

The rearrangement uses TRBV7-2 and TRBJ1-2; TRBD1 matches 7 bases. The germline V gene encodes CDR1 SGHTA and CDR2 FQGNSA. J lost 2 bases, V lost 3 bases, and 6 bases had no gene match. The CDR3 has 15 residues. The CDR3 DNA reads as TGTGCCAGCAGCTTGACAGGGAAAGGAAACTATGGCTACACCTTC. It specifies CASSLTGKGNYGYTF.

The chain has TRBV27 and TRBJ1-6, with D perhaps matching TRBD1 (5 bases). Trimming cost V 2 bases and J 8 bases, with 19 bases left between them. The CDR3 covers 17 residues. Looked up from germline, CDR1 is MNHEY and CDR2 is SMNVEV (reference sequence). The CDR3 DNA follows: TGTGCCAGCAGTTTAGACCTACGAGCCACGGGGGATTCACCCCTCCACTTT. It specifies CASSLDLRATGDSPLHF.

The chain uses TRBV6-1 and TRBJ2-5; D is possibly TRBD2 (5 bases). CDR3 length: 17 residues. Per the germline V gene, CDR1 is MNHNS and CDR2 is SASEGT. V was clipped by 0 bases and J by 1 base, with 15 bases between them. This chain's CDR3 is CASSEAAWGAGQETQYF. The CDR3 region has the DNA TGTGCCAGCAGTGAAGCGGCCTGGGGTGCGGGCCAAGAGACCCAGTACTTC.

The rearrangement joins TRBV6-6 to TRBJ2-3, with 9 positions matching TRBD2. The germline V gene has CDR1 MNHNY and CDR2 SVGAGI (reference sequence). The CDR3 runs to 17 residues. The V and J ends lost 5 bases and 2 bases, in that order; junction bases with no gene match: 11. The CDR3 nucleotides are TGTGCCAGCAGTCCTCCTGTGGTAGCGGGGGACACAGATACGCAGTATTTT. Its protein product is CASSPPVVAGDTDTQYF.

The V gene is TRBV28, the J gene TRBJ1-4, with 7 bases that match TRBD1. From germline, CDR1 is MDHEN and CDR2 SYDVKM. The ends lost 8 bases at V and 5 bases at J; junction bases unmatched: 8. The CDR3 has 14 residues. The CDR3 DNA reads TGTGCCAGCTTTCCGGGACAGTGGAATGAAAAACTGTTTTTT. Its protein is CASFPGQWNEKLFF.

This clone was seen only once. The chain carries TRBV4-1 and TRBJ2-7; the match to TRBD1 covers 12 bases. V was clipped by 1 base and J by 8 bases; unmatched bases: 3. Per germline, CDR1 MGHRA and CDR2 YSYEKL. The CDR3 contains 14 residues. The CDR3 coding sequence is TGCGCCAGCAGCCAAGGGGGACAGGGGGCACAGCAGTACTTC. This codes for CASSQGGQGAQQYF.

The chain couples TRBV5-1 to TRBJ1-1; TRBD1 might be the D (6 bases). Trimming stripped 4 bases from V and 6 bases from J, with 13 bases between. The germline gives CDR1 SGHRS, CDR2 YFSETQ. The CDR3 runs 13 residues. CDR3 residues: CASSTTTGPEAFF. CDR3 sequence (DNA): TGCGCCAGCAGCACAACCACAGGGCCTGAAGCTTTCTTT.

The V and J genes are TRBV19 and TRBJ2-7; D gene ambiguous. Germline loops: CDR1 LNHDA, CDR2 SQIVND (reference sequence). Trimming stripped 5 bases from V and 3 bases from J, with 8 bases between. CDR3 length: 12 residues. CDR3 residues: CASSYGGYEQYF. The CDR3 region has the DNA TGTGCCAGTAGTTACGGCGGCTACGAGCAGTACTTC.

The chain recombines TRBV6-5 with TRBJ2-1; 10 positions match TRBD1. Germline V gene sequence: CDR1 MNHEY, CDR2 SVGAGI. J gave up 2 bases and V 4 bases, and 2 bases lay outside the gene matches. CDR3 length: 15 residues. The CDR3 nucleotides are TGTGCCAGCAGTTTGGACAGGGGGACCTACAATGAGCAGTTCTTC. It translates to CASSLDRGTYNEQFF.

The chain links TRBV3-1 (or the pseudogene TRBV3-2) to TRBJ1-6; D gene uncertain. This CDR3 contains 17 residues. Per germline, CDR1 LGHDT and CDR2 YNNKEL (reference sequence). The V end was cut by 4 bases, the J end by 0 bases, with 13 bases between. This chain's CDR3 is CASSLVGGSSYNSPLHF. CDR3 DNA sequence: TGTGCCAGCAGCCTAGTTGGAGGGAGCTCCTATAATTCACCCCTCCACTTT.

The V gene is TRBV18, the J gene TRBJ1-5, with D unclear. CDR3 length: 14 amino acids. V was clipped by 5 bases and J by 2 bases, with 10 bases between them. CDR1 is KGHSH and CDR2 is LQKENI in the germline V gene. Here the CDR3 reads CASSLSRGNQPQHF. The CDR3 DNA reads TGTGCCAGCTCATTGAGTCGCGGCAATCAGCCCCAGCATTTT.

The CDR3, as DNA: TGCGCCAGCAGCCCCGGGGGCGGGAGCTCCTACGAGCAGTACTTC. It specifies CASSPGGGSSYEQYF. V and J are TRBV5-1 and TRBJ2-7, with D possibly TRBD2 on 7 matching bases. The V and J ends lost 4 bases and 0 bases respectively, with 14 bases between them. CDR3 size: 15 residues. Looked up from germline, CDR1 is SGHRS and CDR2 is YFSETQ.

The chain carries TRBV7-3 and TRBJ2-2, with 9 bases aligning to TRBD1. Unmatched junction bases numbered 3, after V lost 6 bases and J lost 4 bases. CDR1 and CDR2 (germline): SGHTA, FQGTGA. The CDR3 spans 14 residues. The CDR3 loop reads CASRLDRGTGELFF. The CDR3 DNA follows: TGTGCCAGCAGACTGGACAGGGGCACCGGGGAGCTGTTTTTT.

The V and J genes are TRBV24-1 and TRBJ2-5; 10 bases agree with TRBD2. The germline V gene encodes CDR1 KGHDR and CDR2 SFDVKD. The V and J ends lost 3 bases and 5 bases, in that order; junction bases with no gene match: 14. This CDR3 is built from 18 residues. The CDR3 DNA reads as TGTGCCACCAGTGATCCCGGACTAGCGGCAAGTCGGGTGGAGACCCAGTACTTC. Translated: CATSDPGLAASRVETQYF.

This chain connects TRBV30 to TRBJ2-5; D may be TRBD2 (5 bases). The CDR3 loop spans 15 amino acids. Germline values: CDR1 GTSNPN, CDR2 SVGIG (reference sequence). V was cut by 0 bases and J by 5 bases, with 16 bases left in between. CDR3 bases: TGTGCCTGGAGTGTAACTGAGGCTAGCTGGGAGACCCAGTACTTC. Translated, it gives CAWSVTEASWETQYF.

CDR3 sequence reads: CASSVGLAEETQYF. The CDR3 DNA is TGTGCCAGCAGCGTCGGACTAGCGGAAGAGACCCAGTACTTC. V gene TRBV9 combines with J gene TRBJ2-5, with 10 nucleotides matching TRBD2. The junction had 1 base not matched to a gene; V was cut back by 2 bases and J by 3 bases. Germline-derived CDR1 and CDR2 are SGDLS and YYNGEE. CDR3 length equals 14 residues.

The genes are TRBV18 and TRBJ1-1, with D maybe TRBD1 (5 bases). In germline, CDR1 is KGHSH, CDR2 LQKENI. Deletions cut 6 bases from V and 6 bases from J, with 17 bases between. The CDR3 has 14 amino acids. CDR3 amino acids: CASSNQGRWAEAFF. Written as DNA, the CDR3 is TGTGCCAGCTCTAACCAGGGTCGATGGGCTGAAGCTTTCTTT.

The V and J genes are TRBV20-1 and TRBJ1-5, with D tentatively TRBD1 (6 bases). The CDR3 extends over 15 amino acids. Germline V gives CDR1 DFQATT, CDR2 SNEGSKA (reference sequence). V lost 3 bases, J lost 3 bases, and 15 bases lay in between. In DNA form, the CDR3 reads TGCAGTGCTAGTTCCCCGGGGGGCGTCAATCAGCCCCAGCATTTT. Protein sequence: CSASSPGGVNQPQHF.